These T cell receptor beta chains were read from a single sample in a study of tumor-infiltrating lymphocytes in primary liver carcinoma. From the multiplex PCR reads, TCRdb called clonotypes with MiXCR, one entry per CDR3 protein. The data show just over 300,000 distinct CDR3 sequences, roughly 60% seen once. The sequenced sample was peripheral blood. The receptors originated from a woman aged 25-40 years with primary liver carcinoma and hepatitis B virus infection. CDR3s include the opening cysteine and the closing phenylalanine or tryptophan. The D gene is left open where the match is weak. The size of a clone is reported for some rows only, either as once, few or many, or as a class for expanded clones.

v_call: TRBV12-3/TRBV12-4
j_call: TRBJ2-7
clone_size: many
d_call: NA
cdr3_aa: CASTRRGSWVDEQYF
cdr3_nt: TGTGCCAGCACCCGACGGGGGAGCTGGGTAGACGAGCAGTACTTC

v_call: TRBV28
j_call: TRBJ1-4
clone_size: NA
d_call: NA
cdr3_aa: CASSPSWGQFNEKLFF
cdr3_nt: TGTGCCAGCAGCCCGAGTTGGGGGCAGTTTAATGAAAAACTGTTTTTT

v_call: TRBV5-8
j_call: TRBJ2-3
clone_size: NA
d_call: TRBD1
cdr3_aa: CASSSGQTQYF
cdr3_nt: TGTGCCAGCAGCTCGGGACAGACGCAGTATTTT

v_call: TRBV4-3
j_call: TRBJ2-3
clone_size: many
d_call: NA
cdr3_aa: CASSRRIGDPPSGRQYF
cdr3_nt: TGCGCCAGCAGCCGCCGCATAGGGGACCCCCCCTCGGGGAGGCAGTATTTT

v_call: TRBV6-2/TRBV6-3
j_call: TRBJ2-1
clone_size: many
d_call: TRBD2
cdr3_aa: CASSPSGRGNEQFF
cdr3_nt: TGTGCCAGCAGTCCTAGCGGGAGGGGGAATGAGCAGTTCTTC

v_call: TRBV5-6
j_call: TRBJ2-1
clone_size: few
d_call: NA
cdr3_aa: CASSDPGQISSYNEQFF
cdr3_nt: TGTGCCAGCAGCGACCCAGGACAGATAAGCTCCTACAATGAGCAGTTCTTC

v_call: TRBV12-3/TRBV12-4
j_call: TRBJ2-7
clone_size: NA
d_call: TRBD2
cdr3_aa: CASSRKPGLAGGLSYERYF
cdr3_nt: TGTGCCAGCAGCCGAAAACCGGGACTAGCGGGAGGATTATCCTACGAGCGGTACTTC

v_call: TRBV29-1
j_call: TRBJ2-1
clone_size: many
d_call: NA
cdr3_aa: CSVDGAYPSYNEQFF
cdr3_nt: TGCAGCGTTGATGGGGCGTACCCCTCCTACAATGAGCAGTTCTTC

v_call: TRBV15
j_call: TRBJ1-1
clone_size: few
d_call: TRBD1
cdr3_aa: CATSRDGTGGDTEAFF
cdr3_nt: TGTGCCACCAGCAGAGATGGGACAGGGGGCGACACTGAAGCTTTCTTT

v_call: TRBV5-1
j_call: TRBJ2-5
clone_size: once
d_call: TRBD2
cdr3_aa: CASSLVAGGGEAQYF
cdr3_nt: TGCGCCAGCAGCTTGGTAGCGGGAGGAGGGGAGGCCCAGTACTTC

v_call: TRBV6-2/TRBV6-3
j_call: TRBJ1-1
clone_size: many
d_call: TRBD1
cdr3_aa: CASRKERQGATEAFF
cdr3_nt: TGTGCCAGCAGAAAGGAGCGACAGGGGGCAACTGAAGCTTTCTTT

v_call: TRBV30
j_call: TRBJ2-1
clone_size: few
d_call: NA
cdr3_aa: CAWSLWGYNEQFF
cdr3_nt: TGTGCCTGGAGTCTATGGGGGTACAATGAGCAGTTCTTC

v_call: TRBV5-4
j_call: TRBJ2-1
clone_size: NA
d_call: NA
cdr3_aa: CASSTGRARGGNQTF
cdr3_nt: TGTGCCAGCAGTACCGGCAGGGCACGGGGTGGGAACCAGACCTTC

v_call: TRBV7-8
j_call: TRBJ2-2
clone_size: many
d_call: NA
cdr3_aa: CASSGSATGELFF
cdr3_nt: TGTGCCAGCAGCGGGAGCGCCACCGGGGAGCTGTTTTTT

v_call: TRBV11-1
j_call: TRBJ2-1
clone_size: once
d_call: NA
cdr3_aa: CASSISGGRREQFF
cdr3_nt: TGTGCCAGCAGTATATCGGGCGGACGAAGGGAGCAGTTCTTC

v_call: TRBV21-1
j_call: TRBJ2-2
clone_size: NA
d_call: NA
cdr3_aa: CASSKRRAQNTGELFF
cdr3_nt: TGTGCCAGCAGCAAACGGCGGGCACAGAACACCGGGGAGCTGTTTTTT

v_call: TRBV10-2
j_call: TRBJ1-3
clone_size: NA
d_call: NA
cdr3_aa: CASSGNTIYF
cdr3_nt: TGCGCCAGCTCTGGAAACACCATATACTTT

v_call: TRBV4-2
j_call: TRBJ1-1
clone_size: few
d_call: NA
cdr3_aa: CASSRALVRGGGTEAFF
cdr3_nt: TGTGCCAGCAGCCGAGCATTGGTGAGGGGGGGAGGGACTGAAGCTTTCTTT

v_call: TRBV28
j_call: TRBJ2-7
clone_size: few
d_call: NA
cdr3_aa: CASSPQGRSSYEQYF
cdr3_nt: TGTGCCAGCAGTCCCCAGGGTAGGAGCTCCTACGAGCAGTACTTC

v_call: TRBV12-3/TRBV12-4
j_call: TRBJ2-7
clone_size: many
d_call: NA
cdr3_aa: CASSLVGPSYEQYF
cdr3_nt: TGTGCCAGCAGTTTAGTCGGGCCCTCCTACGAGCAGTACTTC

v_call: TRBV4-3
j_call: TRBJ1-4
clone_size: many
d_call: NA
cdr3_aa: CASSQGIRLGEKLFF
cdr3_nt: TGCGCCAGCAGCCAAGGAATAAGGCTGGGTGAAAAACTGTTTTTT

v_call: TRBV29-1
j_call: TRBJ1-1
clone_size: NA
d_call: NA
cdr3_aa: CSVRGEVNTEAFF
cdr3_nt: TGCAGCGTTAGGGGCGAGGTGAACACTGAAGCTTTCTTT

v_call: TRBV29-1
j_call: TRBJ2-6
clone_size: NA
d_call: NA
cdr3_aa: CSVVWAAGGNVLTF
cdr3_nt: TGCAGCGTTGTCTGGGCGGCTGGGGGCAACGTCCTGACTTTC

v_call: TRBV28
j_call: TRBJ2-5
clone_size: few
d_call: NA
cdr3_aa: CASSLADTKPNQETQYF
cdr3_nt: TGTGCCAGCAGTTTGGCGGACACCAAACCCAACCAAGAGACCCAGTACTTC

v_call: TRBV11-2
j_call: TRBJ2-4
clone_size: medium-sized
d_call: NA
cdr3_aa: CASSFQGTGTGSNIQYF
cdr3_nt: TGTGCCAGCAGCTTCCAAGGAACAGGGACGGGGTCGAACATTCAGTACTTC

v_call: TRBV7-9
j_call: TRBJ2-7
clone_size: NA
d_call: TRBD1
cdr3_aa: CASSLWTGVYEQYF
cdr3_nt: TGTGCCAGCAGCTTATGGACAGGAGTCTACGAGCAGTACTTC

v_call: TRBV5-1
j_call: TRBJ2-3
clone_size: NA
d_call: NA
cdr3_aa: CAGSGDHTDTQYF
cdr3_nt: TGCGCCGGCAGCGGAGATCACACAGATACGCAGTATTTT

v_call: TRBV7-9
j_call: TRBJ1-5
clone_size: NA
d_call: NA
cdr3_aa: CASSLSGEPYQPQHF
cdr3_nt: TGTGCCAGCAGCTTATCAGGGGAACCCTATCAGCCCCAGCATTTT

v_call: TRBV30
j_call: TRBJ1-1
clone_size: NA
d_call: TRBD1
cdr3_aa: CAWSRQGTEAFF
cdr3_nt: TGTGCCTGGAGTCGACAGGGAACTGAAGCTTTCTTT

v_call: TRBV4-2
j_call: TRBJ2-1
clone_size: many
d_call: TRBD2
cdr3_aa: CASSPLSGSSYNEQFF
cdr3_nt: TGTGCCAGCAGTCCCCTTAGCGGGAGCTCCTACAATGAGCAGTTCTTC

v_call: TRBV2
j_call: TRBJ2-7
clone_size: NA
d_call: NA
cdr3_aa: CASGGDSYEQYF
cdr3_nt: TGTGCCAGCGGCGGGGACTCCTACGAGCAGTACTTC

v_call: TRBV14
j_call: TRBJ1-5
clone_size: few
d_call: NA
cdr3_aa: CASSQDEGGNQPQHF
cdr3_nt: TGTGCCAGCAGCCAAGATGAGGGGGGCAATCAGCCCCAGCATTTT

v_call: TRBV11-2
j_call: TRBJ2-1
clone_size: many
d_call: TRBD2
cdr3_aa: CASSLVPGGPHEQFF
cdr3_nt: TGTGCCAGCAGCTTAGTCCCGGGAGGGCCCCATGAGCAGTTCTTC

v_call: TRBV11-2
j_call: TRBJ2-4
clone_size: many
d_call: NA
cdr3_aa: CASSPLPTADQNIQYF
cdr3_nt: TGTGCCAGCAGCCCACTCCCGACCGCCGACCAAAACATTCAGTACTTC

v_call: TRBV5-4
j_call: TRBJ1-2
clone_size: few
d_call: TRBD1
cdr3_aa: CASTPGTGQSYGYTF
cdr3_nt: TGTGCCAGCACCCCCGGGACGGGACAGAGCTATGGCTACACCTTC

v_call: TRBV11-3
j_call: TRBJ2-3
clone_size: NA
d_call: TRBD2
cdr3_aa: CASSFVGGAGDTQYF
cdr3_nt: TGTGCCAGCAGCTTTGTGGGAGGGGCGGGGGATACGCAGTATTTT

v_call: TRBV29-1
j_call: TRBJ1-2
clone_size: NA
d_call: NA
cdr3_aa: CSVARDNCGYTF
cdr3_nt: TGCAGCGTTGCCAGGGATAACTGCGGCTACACCTTC

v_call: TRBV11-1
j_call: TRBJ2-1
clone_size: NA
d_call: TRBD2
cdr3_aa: CASSLGGLAGFYNEQLF
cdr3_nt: TGTGCCAGCAGCTTAGGAGGACTAGCGGGATTCTACAATGAGCAGCTCTTC

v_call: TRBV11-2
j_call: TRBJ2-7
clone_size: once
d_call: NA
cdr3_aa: CVSSWTAVHEQYF
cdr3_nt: TGTGTCAGCAGCTGGACAGCGGTACACGAGCAGTACTTC

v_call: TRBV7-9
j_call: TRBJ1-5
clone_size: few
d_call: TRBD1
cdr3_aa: CASSSLKGQGGNQPQHF
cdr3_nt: TGTGCCAGCAGCTCTCTAAAGGGACAGGGCGGCAATCAGCCCCAGCATTTT

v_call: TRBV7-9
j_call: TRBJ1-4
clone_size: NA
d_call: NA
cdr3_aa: CASSMTGGTIEKLFF
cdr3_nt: TGTGCCAGCAGCATGACAGGCGGCACCATAGAAAAACTGTTTTTT

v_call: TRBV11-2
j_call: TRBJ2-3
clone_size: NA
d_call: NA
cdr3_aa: CASSPINKGPQYF
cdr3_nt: TGTGCCAGCAGCCCGATTAACAAGGGGCCGCAGTATTTT

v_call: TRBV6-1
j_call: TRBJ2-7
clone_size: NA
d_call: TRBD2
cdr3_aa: CATLNREGNYEQYF
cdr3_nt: TGTGCCACCTTAAACCGGGAGGGCAATTACGAGCAGTACTTC

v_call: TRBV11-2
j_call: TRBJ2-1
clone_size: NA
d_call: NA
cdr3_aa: CASSDNPGVNNEQFF
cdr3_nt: TGTGCCAGCAGCGATAATCCGGGAGTGAATAATGAGCAGTTCTTC

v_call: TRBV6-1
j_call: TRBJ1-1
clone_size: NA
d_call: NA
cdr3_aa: CASSEPGKDTGAFF
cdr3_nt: TGTGCCAGCAGTGAGCCGGGAAAGGACACTGGAGCTTTCTTT

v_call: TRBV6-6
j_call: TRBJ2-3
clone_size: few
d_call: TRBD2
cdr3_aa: CASTPGLAARGTQYF
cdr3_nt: TGTGCCAGCACCCCTGGACTAGCGGCCCGGGGAACGCAGTATTTT

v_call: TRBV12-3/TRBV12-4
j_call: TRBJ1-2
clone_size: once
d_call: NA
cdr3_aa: CASSLERRFGGHTF
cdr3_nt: TGTGCCAGCAGCTTGGAAAGAAGGTTCGGGGGCCACACCTTC

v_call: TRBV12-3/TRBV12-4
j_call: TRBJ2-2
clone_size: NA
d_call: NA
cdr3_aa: CASSLLENTGELFF
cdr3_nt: TGTGCCAGCAGTCTCTTAGAGAACACCGGGGAGCTGTTTTTT

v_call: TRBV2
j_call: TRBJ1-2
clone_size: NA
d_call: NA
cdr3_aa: CASSVLGTHYGYTF
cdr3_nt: TGTGCCAGCAGTGTGTTAGGCACTCACTATGGCTACACCTTC

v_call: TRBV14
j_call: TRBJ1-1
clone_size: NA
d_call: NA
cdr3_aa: CTSSLSGNTEAFF
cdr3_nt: TGTACCAGCAGCCTAAGTGGGAACACTGAAGCTTTCTTT

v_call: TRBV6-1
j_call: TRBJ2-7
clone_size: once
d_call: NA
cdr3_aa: CASSEALWGSYEQYF
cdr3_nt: TGTGCCAGCAGTGAAGCGCTTTGGGGGTCCTACGAGCAGTACTTC

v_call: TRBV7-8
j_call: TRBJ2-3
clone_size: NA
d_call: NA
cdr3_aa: CASSLTHTDAQYF
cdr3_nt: TGTGCCAGCAGCCTGACGCACACAGATGCGCAGTATTTT

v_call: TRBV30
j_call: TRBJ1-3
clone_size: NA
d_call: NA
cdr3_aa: CAWKGSNSGNTIYF
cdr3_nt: TGTGCCTGGAAAGGTTCCAACTCTGGAAACACCATATATTTT

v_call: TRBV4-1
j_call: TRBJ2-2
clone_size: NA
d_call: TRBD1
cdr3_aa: CASSQYRGNTGELSF
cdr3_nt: TGCGCCAGCAGCCAGTACAGGGGGAACACCGGGGAGCTGTCTTTT

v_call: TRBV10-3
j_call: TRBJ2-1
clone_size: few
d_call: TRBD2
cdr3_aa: CAISNSGKDYNEQFF
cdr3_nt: TGTGCCATCAGTAATAGCGGGAAGGACTACAATGAGCAGTTCTTC

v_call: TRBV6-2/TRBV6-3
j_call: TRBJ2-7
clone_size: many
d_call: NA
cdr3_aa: CASSTSSYYEQYF
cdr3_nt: TGTGCCAGTTCAACCTCTTCCTACTACGAGCAGTACTTC

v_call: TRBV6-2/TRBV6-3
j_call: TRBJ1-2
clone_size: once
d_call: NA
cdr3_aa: CASSCRTSYGYTF
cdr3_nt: TGTGCCAGCAGTTGTAGGACGAGCTATGGCTACACCTTC

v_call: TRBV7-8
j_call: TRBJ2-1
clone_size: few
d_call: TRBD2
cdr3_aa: CASSERLAGGRNEQFF
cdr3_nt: TGTGCCAGCAGCGAAAGACTAGCGGGAGGGCGGAATGAGCAGTTCTTC

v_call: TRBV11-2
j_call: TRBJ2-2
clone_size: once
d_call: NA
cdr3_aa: CASNKTNTGSCFF
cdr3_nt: NA